What follows are 22 T cell receptor beta chains derived from one specimen sequenced in a study of vaccination effects on CD4 cells after COVID-19. Antigens of these TCRs are unknown. Following a roughly 11-day culture, CD4+ T cells were purified. All participants had two doses of either the BNT162b2 or mRNA-1273 vaccine. Clones were read by immunoSEQ multiplex PCR, and TCRdb kept only the in-frame ones, dropping some. The sample includes more than 60,000 clones, around 70% of them seen just once. The source material was CD4+ T cells from PBMCs cultured without peptide, sampled after COVID-19 vaccination. These receptors were obtained from a human donor who received a COVID-19 vaccine.

This chain joins TRBV19 and TRBJ1-4, with D perhaps TRBD1 (6 bases). The CDR3 runs to 14 residues. The germline V gene encodes CDR1 LNHDA and CDR2 SQIVND (reference sequence). The V gene lost 6 bases and the J gene lost 8 bases, with 16 bases spanning the gap. The CDR3 sequence: CASRPRGAGEKLFF. DNA for the CDR3: TGTGCCAGTAGGCCACGGGGGGCTGGGGAAAAACTGTTTTTT.

The chain is built from TRBV2 and TRBJ2-1; a weak D match, TRBD1 (6 bases). The germline V gene encodes CDR1 SNHLY and CDR2 FYNNEI. With 5 bases removed from V and 2 bases from J, the gap between germline ends came to 13 bases. The CDR3 is made up of 15 amino acids. The CDR3 here is CASSIQGPAYNEQFF. CDR3 nucleotides: TGTGCCAGCAGTATACAGGGCCCTGCCTACAATGAGCAGTTCTTC.

This clone has more than one count but fewer than ten. CDR3 protein: CASSPRKTGSRGEQFF. DNA for the CDR3: TGTGCCAGCTCACCGAGGAAGACAGGGAGCAGGGGTGAGCAGTTCTTC. The rearrangement joins TRBV18 to TRBJ2-1, with 7 bases fitting TRBD1. The length of the CDR3 is 16 residues. V trimming: 3 bases; J trimming: 9 bases; junction bases outside the gene matches: 14. Germline V lookup: CDR1 KGHSH, CDR2 LQKENI.

In its sample, this clone was seen a few times. This rearrangement joins TRBV5-4 to TRBJ2-3; D is unclear. Trimming cost V 5 bases and J 0 bases, with 7 bases left between them. Germline loops: CDR1 SGHNT, CDR2 YYREEE (reference sequence). This CDR3 region has 13 residues. CDR3 residues: CASSPTSTDTQYF. The DNA of the CDR3 is TGTGCCAGCAGTCCGACTAGCACAGATACGCAGTATTTT.

The V gene is TRBV5-1, the J gene TRBJ1-1, with 7 bases aligning to TRBD1. This CDR3 spans 14 amino acids. The germline V gene has CDR1 SGHRS and CDR2 YFSETQ. V shed 2 bases and J 4 bases; nucleotides not matched to a gene: 5. CDR3 bases: TGCGCCAGCAGCTTCGACAGGGTTGGCACTGAAGCTTTCTTT. Amino acids: CASSFDRVGTEAFF.

J is TRBJ2-7 and V is TRBV6-1; unclear D gene. Germline V CDR1 and CDR2: MNHNS, SASEGT. Trimming stripped 0 bases from V and 2 bases from J, with 5 bases between. CDR3 length: 13 residues. The CDR3 is CASSEAPAYEQYV. CDR3 DNA: TGTGCCAGCAGTGAAGCGCCGGCCTACGAGCAGTACGTC.

The V call is TRBV28, the J call TRBJ2-3; TRBD2 agrees at 8 bases. Germline-derived CDR1 and CDR2 are MDHEN and SYDVKM. V shed 4 bases, J shed 4 bases, and the junction held 7 bases outside the gene matches. The CDR3 extends over 15 amino acids. The CDR3 loop is CASSSPGLGSDTQYF. CDR3 sequence (DNA): TGTGCCAGCAGTTCCCCGGGACTAGGGTCAGATACGCAGTATTTT.

The chain carries TRBV24-1 and TRBJ2-3; 8 bases fit TRBD1. The junction had 4 bases not matched to a gene; V was cut back by 3 bases and J by 3 bases. Looked up from germline, CDR1 is KGHDR and CDR2 is SFDVKD. The CDR3 runs 15 residues. The CDR3 sequence is CATSDRTGRTDTQYF. The CDR3 nucleotides read TGTGCCACCAGTGATCGGACAGGGAGGACAGATACGCAGTATTTT.

The rearrangement links TRBV9 to TRBJ1-1, with a weak D call TRBD1 (5 bases). There are 15 residues in the CDR3. Trimming removed 0 bases from V and 4 bases from J, with 13 bases in between. CDR1 and CDR2 from the germline V gene are SGDLS and YYNGEE. Here the CDR3 DNA reads TGTGCCAGCAGCGTAGGGAGTCTGGGGGGCACTGAAGCTTTCTTT. Residues: CASSVGSLGGTEAFF.

The chain couples TRBV10-2 to TRBJ2-2; TRBD1 aligns across 9 bases. CDR1 and CDR2 from the germline V gene are WSHSY and SAAADI. V lost 8 bases and J lost 7; bases outside the gene matches: 14. The CDR3 totals 16 residues. CDR3 sequence reads: CASGRGTGGTYGELFF. The CDR3 DNA reads as TGCGCCAGCGGGAGGGGAACAGGGGGCACATACGGGGAGCTGTTTTTT.

The chain is built from TRBV12-3 or TRBV12-4 and TRBJ1-6, with D hard to call. The CDR3 length is 13 residues. V was trimmed by 4 bases and J by 8 bases, leaving 9 bases between them. Here the CDR3 DNA reads TGTGCCAGCAGTTATGGTACGGATTCACCCCTCCACTTT. Translating it yields CASSYGTDSPLHF.

The chain has TRBV13 and TRBJ1-6; D gene unclear. V lost 5 bases, J lost 4 bases, and 6 bases lay in between. The CDR3 totals 13 residues. Germline CDR1 PRHDT, CDR2 FYEKMQ (reference sequence). As DNA, the CDR3 is TGTGCCAGCAGCCTCCGTTATAATTCACCCCTCCACTTT. Encoded protein: CASSLRYNSPLHF.

The J gene is TRBJ1-1, the V gene TRBV2; 7 nucleotides agree with TRBD1. Germline loops: CDR1 SNHLY, CDR2 FYNNEI. V shed 5 bases, J shed 11 bases, and the junction held 11 bases outside the gene matches. CDR3 length: 13 amino acids. The CDR3 nucleotides read TGTGCCAGCAGTCAGAAGGGGGCGGGCAGCGCTTTCTTT. It yields the protein CASSQKGAGSAFF.

The V call is TRBV18, the J call TRBJ2-1, with D perhaps matching TRBD2 (7 bases). Germline assignment: CDR1 KGHSH and CDR2 LQKENI. The CDR3 covers 17 residues. V gave up 0 bases and J gave up 3 bases, with 15 bases separating them. CDR3 sequence reads: CASSPPRGGGSYNEQFF. In DNA, the CDR3 is TGTGCCAGCTCACCACCTCGTGGGGGGGGCAGCTACAATGAGCAGTTCTTC.

The rearrangement uses TRBV5-1 and TRBJ2-7, with 14 bases identical to TRBD2. This CDR3 is built from 16 residues. Germline V gene sequence: CDR1 SGHRS, CDR2 YFSETQ. The trim removed 0 bases at V and 7 bases at J, leaving 6 bases unmatched. CDR3 loop: CASSLDPGLAGVEQYV. CDR3 DNA sequence: TGCGCCAGCAGCTTGGATCCGGGACTAGCGGGGGTTGAGCAGTACGTC.

The chain combines TRBV28 with TRBJ1-2; TRBD1 matches 9 bases. From germline, CDR1 is MDHEN and CDR2 SYDVKM. The V gene end was trimmed by 5 bases and the J gene end by 2 bases; junction bases not matched to a gene: 3. This CDR3 has 14 amino acids. The CDR3 coding sequence is TGTGCCAGCAGTACTACAGGGGGCAACTATGGCTACACCTTC. It is translated as CASSTTGGNYGYTF.

This clone has just a few counts. The chain employs TRBV4-2 and TRBJ1-6; the match to TRBD1 covers 11 bases. Germline CDR1 is LGHNA and CDR2 is YNFKEQ. This CDR3 is built from 15 residues. After removal of 4 bases from V and 9 bases from J, the junction contained 5 bases not matched to a gene. CDR3 residues: CASSRTGQGGSPLHF. The CDR3 coding sequence is TGTGCCAGCAGCCGAACGGGACAGGGGGGTTCACCCCTCCACTTT.

The rearrangement joins TRBV18 to TRBJ2-4; D gene uncertain. The V end was cut by 0 bases, the J end by 0 bases, with 6 bases between. The CDR3 is made up of 15 amino acids. The germline V gene encodes CDR1 KGHSH and CDR2 LQKENI. CDR3 sequence: CASSPPSLAKNIQYF. The CDR3 bases are TGTGCCAGCTCACCACCATCCCTAGCCAAAAACATTCAGTACTTC. Together with reference TRBV18 and TRBJ2-4, the CDR3 gives the full variable domain: NAGVMQNPRHLVRRRGQEARLRCSPMKGHSHVYWYRQLPEEGLKFMVYLQKENIIDESGMPKERFSAEFPKEGPSILRIQQVVRGDSAAYFCASSPPSLAKNIQYFGAGTRLSVL.

CDR3 residues: CASSPPPTGGNTEAFF. The CDR3 nucleotides are TGTGCCAGCTCACCCCCCCCCACAGGGGGCAACACTGAAGCTTTCTTT. This chain uses TRBV18 with TRBJ1-1, with 9 nucleotides matching TRBD1. This CDR3 has 16 amino acids. After removal of 3 bases from V and 2 bases from J, the junction contained 7 bases not matched to a gene. Per germline, CDR1 KGHSH and CDR2 LQKENI.

V and J are TRBV5-1 and TRBJ2-5; 7 bases match TRBD2. Losses at the gene ends were 0 bases for V and 5 bases for J; bases not matched to a gene: 7. The CDR3 runs to 15 residues. CDR1 SGHRS and CDR2 YFSETQ come from the germline V gene. The CDR3 reads CASSLVHGGVETQYF. In nucleotides, the CDR3 is TGCGCCAGCAGCTTGGTCCATGGGGGGGTCGAGACCCAGTACTTC.

The gene calls are TRBV2 and TRBJ2-1; the D gene is possibly TRBD1 (5 bases). The V gene lost 4 bases and the J gene lost 7 bases, with 17 bases spanning the gap. The CDR3 runs to 15 residues. CDR1 and CDR2 from the germline V gene are SNHLY and FYNNEI. DNA for the CDR3: TGTGCCAGCAGTGTTTTCAAAGGGGTCGGGAATGAGCAGTTCTTC. Translating gives CASSVFKGVGNEQFF.

The V gene is TRBV5-6, the J gene TRBJ1-2; a weak D match, TRBD1 (5 bases). The V end lost 1 base, the J end lost 4 bases, and 17 bases lay between the germline ends. The CDR3 extends over 16 amino acids. Germline V CDR1 and CDR2: SGHDT, YYEEEE. The CDR3 nucleotides are TGTGCCAGCAGCTTGCGCAACAGGCCAATTCTCTATGGCTACACCTTC. Translating gives CASSLRNRPILYGYTF.